Listed here are 14 T cell receptor beta chains from one sample, sequenced in a study of blood T cell repertoires in COVID-19. Using immunoSEQ multiplex PCR, the repertoire was profiled, and TCRdb retains in-frame clones only, with some absent. The table shows fewer than 50,000 clones, with approximately 90% occurring only once. Sequencing used peripheral blood. These receptors all stem from a man aged 65 to 79 with active COVID-19.

This sequence joins TRBV7-2 and TRBJ2-2; 10 nucleotides line up with TRBD2. V lost 5 bases to trimming and J lost 6 bases; unmatched junction nucleotides: 12. Germline V gene lookup returns CDR1 SGHTA and CDR2 FQGNSA. The CDR3 is 17 amino acids. DNA for the CDR3: TGTGCCAGCAGCCCCGATGCACTAGCGGGGATGTCCGGGGAGCTGTTTTTT. This sequence encodes CASSPDALAGMSGELFF.

The table lists this clone with a few counts. The genes are TRBV5-1 and TRBJ2-5, with unresolved D. This CDR3 contains 13 residues. The germline V gene encodes CDR1 SGHRS and CDR2 YFSETQ. The germline V and J ends were trimmed by 0 bases and 5 bases, with 8 bases remaining between them. The CDR3: CASSLVPAETQYF. CDR3 in DNA: TGCGCCAGCAGCTTGGTCCCTGCGGAGACCCAGTACTTC.

V usage is TRBV9 and J usage is TRBJ2-1, with TRBD2 matching over 7 bases. Germline V gives CDR1 SGDLS, CDR2 YYNGEE. The CDR3 is made up of 18 amino acids. J lost 0 bases, V lost 2 bases, and 11 bases had no gene match. The CDR3 coding sequence is TGTGCCAGCAGCGTTCTGCCCTCGGGAGGAAGCTCCTACAATGAGCAGTTCTTC. This sequence encodes CASSVLPSGGSSYNEQFF.

The gene calls are TRBV7-8 and TRBJ2-7; 8 nucleotides line up with TRBD2. With 2 bases clipped from V and 5 bases from J, the junction kept 14 bases outside the gene matches. The CDR3 contains 17 residues. Germline V gene sequence: CDR1 SGHVS, CDR2 FQNEAQ. CDR3 residues: CASSLPDEGTSFDEQYF. Here the CDR3 DNA reads TGTGCCAGCAGCTTACCTGATGAGGGGACTAGTTTCGACGAGCAGTACTTC.

The CDR3 protein is CAISVTGEDTQYF. DNA for the CDR3: TGTGCCATCAGCGTGACAGGGGAAGATACGCAGTATTTT. V gene TRBV10-3 combines with J gene TRBJ2-3; TRBD1 matches at 8 bases. Unmatched junction bases numbered 4, after V lost 6 bases and J lost 5 bases. Germline assignment: CDR1 ENHRY and CDR2 SYGVKD. The CDR3 is 13 residues long.

The chain couples TRBV7-2 to TRBJ2-3; 7 nucleotides match TRBD1. Germline V lookup: CDR1 SGHTA, CDR2 FQGNSA. The CDR3 is 16 amino acids. V was pared by 2 bases and J by 7 bases, with 12 bases of the junction left unmatched. CDR3 region: CASSLQGGQAFNTQYF. The CDR3 bases are TGTGCCAGCAGCTTACAGGGCGGACAGGCTTTCAATACGCAGTATTTT.

The chain uses TRBV4-2 and TRBJ2-7; TRBD2 might be the D (6 bases). V lost 6 bases and J 1 base, leaving 19 bases between the germline ends. CDR1 LGHNA and CDR2 YNFKEQ come from the germline V gene. CDR3 size: 16 residues. In DNA form, the CDR3 reads TGTGCCAGCAGTTTGGCATACGGGAGAACGTCCTACGAGCAGTACTTC. Residues: CASSLAYGRTSYEQYF.

The chain joins TRBV2 to TRBJ1-5; 9 nucleotides agree with TRBD1. CDR3 length: 14 residues. Germline CDR1 SNHLY, CDR2 FYNNEI. V lost 7 bases to trimming and J lost 4 bases; unmatched junction nucleotides: 5. The CDR3 sequence: CASNPQGANQPQHF. In nucleotides, the CDR3 is TGTGCCAGCAACCCACAGGGGGCAAATCAGCCCCAGCATTTT.

This chain connects TRBV7-8 to TRBJ2-1, with 8 bases lining up with TRBD2. The CDR3 covers 19 residues. Trimming took 1 base from V and 0 from J; bases not matched to a gene: 11. Germline loops: CDR1 SGHVS, CDR2 FQNEAQ. CDR3 protein: CASSLGLLAGSSSYNEQFF. The CDR3 nucleotides read TGTGCCAGCAGCTTAGGTTTGTTAGCGGGATCCAGCTCCTACAATGAGCAGTTCTTC.

This sequence joins TRBV5-8 and TRBJ1-4; weak D call: TRBD1 (6 bases). V was shortened by 4 bases and J by 8 bases, with 18 bases between the two germline ends. Looked up from germline, CDR1 is SGHTS and CDR2 is YDEGEE. CDR3 length equals 15 residues. This chain's CDR3 is CASSIRGHQGEKLFF. CDR3 DNA: TGTGCCAGCAGCATCAGGGGCCACCAGGGGGAAAAACTGTTTTTT.

The chain combines TRBV28 with TRBJ2-1; the match to TRBD2 covers 9 bases. Per germline, CDR1 MDHEN and CDR2 SYDVKM. Trimming at V came to 1 base and at J to 1 base, leaving 2 bases not matched to a gene. The CDR3 length is 16 residues. CDR3 residues: CASSLFTSGSYNEQFF. CDR3 DNA sequence: TGTGCCAGCAGTTTATTTACTAGCGGGTCCTACAATGAGCAGTTCTTC.

As DNA, the CDR3 is TGTGCCAGCAGCACCCGGGACAGCTCCTACAATGAGCAGTTCTTC. It translates to CASSTRDSSYNEQFF. The chain carries TRBV7-6 and TRBJ2-1, with 7 bases identical to TRBD1. Germline V gives CDR1 SGHVS, CDR2 FNYEAQ. The J segment lost 0 bases and the V segment lost 5 bases, leaving 4 bases of the junction unmatched. The CDR3 is 15 amino acids.

The chain is built from TRBV5-1 and TRBJ2-7; 7 nucleotides line up with TRBD1. With 0 bases clipped from V and 0 bases from J, the junction kept 3 bases outside the gene matches. The V gene's germline CDR1 is SGHRS and CDR2 YFSETQ. The CDR3 contains 15 residues. This CDR3 reads CASSLEGASSYEQYF. The CDR3 nucleotides are TGCGCCAGCAGCTTGGAGGGGGCAAGCTCCTACGAGCAGTACTTC.

This chain connects TRBV29-1 to TRBJ2-5, with D perhaps matching TRBD2 (7 bases). The length of the CDR3 is 13 residues. Deletions cut 6 bases from V and 5 bases from J, with 16 bases between. CDR1 and CDR2 (germline): SQVTM, ANQGSEA. CDR3 in DNA: TGCAGCGTCCTGAGGGGGGGCGAGGAGACCCAGTACTTC. Amino acids: CSVLRGGEETQYF. The full variable domain, with the rest looked up from reference TRBV29-1 and TRBJ2-5, is SAVISQKPSRDICQRGTSLTIQCQVDSQVTMMFWYRQQPGQSLTLIATANQGSEATYESGFVIDKFPISRPNLTFSTLTVSNMSPEDSSIYLCSVLRGGEETQYFGPGTRLLVL.